This T cell receptor (beta chain) came from a study of vaccination and CD4 T cells after COVID-19. Study-level points and caveats: In median terms, SARS-CoV-2-reactive clonotypes went from approximately 21 to 38, a nonsignificant rise.

Treatment of the sample: approximately 11-day PBMC culture with coronavirus spike peptide pools or control peptides (ViraFEST assay). CDR1 and CDR2 (germline): SGHRS, YFSETQ. The CDR3 sequence is 13 residues long. The V gene end was trimmed by 4 bases and the J gene end by 0 bases; junction bases not matched to a gene: 1. Sequenced with the Oncomine TCR Beta short-read assay was DNA taken from cultured CD4+ T cells. TCRdb re-called the PCR reads through MiXCR, storing one row per CDR3 protein. Among about 12,000 distinct CDR3 sequences listed, more than 40% were seen once. With respect to this clonotype: What it binds is unknown.

The clonotype comes from a human donor who had recovered from COVID-19. The sample comprised CD4+ T cells from blood, cultured in vitro. The chain employs TRBV5-1 and TRBJ2-7; TRBD2 matches at 7 bases. The CDR3 sequence: CASSRTSSYEQYF. The CDR3 bases are TGCGCCAGCAGCCGGACTAGCTCCTACGAGCAGTACTTC.